Below are 27 T cell receptor beta chains sequenced from a single sample in a study of CD8 T cells in ankylosing spondylitis. TCRdb re-called the 5' RACE reads with MiXCR, one entry per CDR3 protein. The data contain some 250,000 distinct CDR3 sequences, over 8.5% of them seen just once; the ten biggest clones take up nearly 7%. Material: blood, either unsorted or a sorted T cell fraction (not recorded which). These receptors all come from a male donor with ankylosing spondylitis or in good health (not recorded which).

The J gene is TRBJ1-6, the V gene TRBV10-3; weak D call: TRBD1 (6 bases). Looked up from germline, CDR1 is ENHRY and CDR2 is SYGVKD. The CDR3 has 17 residues. Trimming took off 3 bases at V and 9 bases at J, with 21 bases between the two ends. This chain's CDR3 is CAISDKTVGSGASPLHF. CDR3 bases: TGTGCCATCAGTGACAAAACAGTGGGGTCAGGGGCTTCACCCCTCCACTTT.

This clonotype has a count of ten or more. The chain uses TRBV7-2 and TRBJ2-5, with 10 bases that match TRBD2. This CDR3 is built from 16 residues. Trimming took 8 bases from V and 4 from J; bases not matched to a gene: 13. Germline CDR1 is SGHTA and CDR2 is FQGNSA. CDR3 residues: CASSLGLALSLETQYF. CDR3 sequence (DNA): TGTGCCAGCTCCTTGGGACTAGCGTTATCCCTAGAGACCCAGTACTTC.

This clonotype was seen ten or more times. V gene TRBV10-3 combines with J gene TRBJ2-2, with TRBD2 as a possible D gene (6 bases). V lost 6 bases, J lost 4 bases, and 15 bases lay in between. Germline V gene sequence: CDR1 ENHRY, CDR2 SYGVKD. The CDR3 contains 15 residues. The CDR3 sequence: CAIRNTSTATGELFF. The CDR3 DNA sequence: TGTGCCATCAGGAACACTAGCACGGCCACCGGGGAGCTGTTTTTT.

CDR3: CSVEDGDYSYEQYF. Here the CDR3 DNA reads TGCAGCGTTGAAGATGGCGACTACTCCTACGAGCAGTACTTC. This chain connects TRBV29-1 to TRBJ2-7, with TRBD2 as a possible D gene (5 bases). V shed 0 bases and J shed 0 bases, with 9 bases lying between them. Per the germline V gene, CDR1 is SQVTM and CDR2 is ANQGSEA. The CDR3 sequence is 14 residues long.

In this sample, this clonotype turned up many times. The V call is TRBV4-3, the J call TRBJ1-3; 8 bases agree with TRBD1. The junction had 7 bases not matched to a gene; V was cut back by 5 bases and J by 4 bases. This CDR3 spans 15 amino acids. CDR1 and CDR2 (germline): LGHNA, YSLEER. The CDR3 is CASSNGQGSGNTIYF. In nucleotides, the CDR3 is TGCGCCAGCAGCAACGGACAGGGCTCGGGAAACACCATATATTTT.

The table lists this clonotype with many counts. This chain uses TRBV24-1 with TRBJ2-7, with 9 bases aligning to TRBD2. CDR3 length: 15 amino acids. CDR1 and CDR2 from the germline V gene are KGHDR and SFDVKD. With V trimmed by 4 bases and J by 3 bases, 6 bases remained unmatched. The CDR3 region is CATSERLAGYYEQYF. CDR3 nucleotide sequence: TGTGCCACCAGTGAAAGGCTAGCGGGATACTACGAGCAGTACTTC.

Written as DNA, the CDR3 is TGTGCCTGGAGTCGGACTAGCGGGAATGAGCAGTTCTTC. It translates to CAWSRTSGNEQFF. The genes are TRBV30 and TRBJ2-1; the match to TRBD2 covers 11 bases. The CDR3 sequence is 13 residues long. Per the germline V gene, CDR1 is GTSNPN and CDR2 is SVGIG (reference sequence). With 2 bases clipped from V and 7 bases from J, the junction kept 1 base outside the gene matches.

This clonotype came up a few times. V usage is TRBV20-1 and J usage is TRBJ1-4; 11 bases are a match to TRBD1. With V trimmed by 3 bases and J by 7 bases, 7 bases remained unmatched. The germline CDR1 and CDR2 sequences are DFQATT and SNEGSKA (reference sequence). This CDR3 region has 15 residues. As DNA, the CDR3 is TGCAGTGCTAGTTTTGAAGGGACAGGGGGTGAAAAACTGTTTTTT. It translates to CSASFEGTGGEKLFF.

This clonotype was detected ten times or more. This sequence joins TRBV10-3 and TRBJ2-7; 9 bases match TRBD2. With 2 bases clipped from V and 2 bases from J, the junction kept 7 bases outside the gene matches. Germline loops: CDR1 ENHRY, CDR2 SYGVKD. CDR3 length equals 16 residues. CDR3 protein: CAISEELAGRPYEQYF. CDR3 sequence (DNA): TGTGCCATCAGTGAGGAACTAGCGGGCCGTCCCTACGAGCAGTACTTC.

This clonotype has at least ten counts. The V call is TRBV5-6, the J call TRBJ2-7; 8 bases match TRBD1. The CDR3 spans 14 residues. The V and J ends lost 4 bases and 3 bases, in that order; junction bases with no gene match: 6. Germline assignment: CDR1 SGHDT and CDR2 YYEEEE. DNA for the CDR3: TGTGCCAGCAGCCTCGGGACAGGCCACTACGAGCAGTACTTC. Protein product: CASSLGTGHYEQYF.

In this sample, this clonotype turned up many times. The chain combines TRBV7-2 with TRBJ2-1; D is unresolved. The CDR3 extends over 13 amino acids. With 5 bases removed from V and 6 bases from J, the gap between germline ends came to 11 bases. Germline CDR1 and CDR2: SGHTA and FQGNSA. CDR3 amino acids: CASSLSYANEQFF. The CDR3 region has the DNA TGTGCCAGCAGCCTTAGTTACGCCAATGAGCAGTTCTTC.

This clonotype was observed at least ten times. The chain is built from TRBV7-8 and TRBJ1-1; weak D call: TRBD1 (5 bases). V lost 1 base and J 4 bases, leaving 13 bases between the germline ends. The CDR3 contains 15 residues. Per germline, CDR1 SGHVS and CDR2 FQNEAQ. The CDR3 DNA reads TGTGCCAGCAGCTTAGGGTGGCAGGGAACCACTGAAGCTTTCTTT. Amino acids: CASSLGWQGTTEAFF.

The V and J genes are TRBV7-9 and TRBJ2-5; 8 bases fit TRBD1. CDR1 and CDR2 (germline): SEHNR, FQNEAQ (reference sequence). This CDR3 is 15 amino acids long. Germline trimming cut 5 bases from V and 0 bases from J; bases unmatched to any gene: 5. The CDR3 DNA sequence: TGTGCCAGCAGCCTTGACAGGGGTCACCAAGAGACCCAGTACTTC. Translation gives CASSLDRGHQETQYF.

At least ten counts were recorded for this clonotype. The rearrangement links TRBV7-2 to TRBJ1-5; D is undetermined. CDR1 and CDR2 from the germline V gene are SGHTA and FQGNSA. This CDR3 contains 12 residues. V shed 2 bases and J shed 5 bases, with 4 bases lying between them. The CDR3 spells CASSLPYQPQHF. CDR3 nucleotides: TGTGCCAGCAGCTTACCTTATCAGCCCCAGCATTTT. Full variable domain (remainder filled in from reference TRBV7-2 and TRBJ1-5): GAGVSQSPSNKVTEKGKDVELRCDPISGHTALYWYRQSLGQGLEFLIYFQGNSAPDKSGLPSDRFSAERTGGSVSTLTIQRTQQEDSAVYLCASSLPYQPQHFGDGTRLSIL.

This clonotype has ten or more counts. The genes are TRBV5-1 and TRBJ2-7, with a possible D match to TRBD1 (5 bases). This CDR3 comprises 13 residues. Germline loops: CDR1 SGHRS, CDR2 YFSETQ. V was shortened by 3 bases and J by 3 bases, with 10 bases between the two germline ends. CDR3 DNA sequence: TGCGCCAGCAGCTACGACAGAAGCTACGAGCAGTACTTC. Its protein product is CASSYDRSYEQYF.

This clonotype has only a few counts. The chain has TRBV7-2 and TRBJ2-2; 10 bases map to TRBD2. The CDR3 consists of 14 residues. Germline values: CDR1 SGHTA, CDR2 FQGNSA. The V and J ends lost 5 bases and 7 bases, in that order; junction bases with no gene match: 4. The CDR3 bases are TGTGCCAGCAGCACGACTAGCGGGTACGGGGAGCTGTTTTTT. Its protein is CASSTTSGYGELFF.

This clonotype was seen many times. This chain uses TRBV12-3 or TRBV12-4 with TRBJ2-2; 8 bases match TRBD1. J lost 7 bases, V lost 6 bases, and 10 bases had no gene match. This CDR3 is 15 amino acids long. DNA of the CDR3: TGTGCCAGCAGCCGTCGGACAGGGCGTATCGGGGAGCTGTTTTTT. Translated: CASSRRTGRIGELFF.

This clonotype was counted many times. The chain is built from TRBV7-8 and TRBJ2-7, with D tentatively TRBD1 or TRBD2 (6 bases each). Germline V gene data show CDR1 as SGHVS and CDR2 as FQNEAQ. This CDR3 is 13 amino acids long. Trimming removed 5 bases at V and 3 bases at J, with 11 bases between. This CDR3 reads CASSLGGNYEQYF. For the CDR3, the DNA is TGTGCCAGCAGCCTAGGGGGGAACTACGAGCAGTACTTC. The variable domain in full, completed from reference TRBV7-8 and TRBJ2-7, reads GAGVSQSPRYKVAKRGQDVALRCDPISGHVSLFWYQQALGQGPEFLTYFQNEAQLDKSGLPSDRFFAERPEGSVSTLKIQRTQQEDSAVYLCASSLGGNYEQYFGPGTRLTVT.

Many counts were recorded for this clonotype. The chain couples TRBV9 to TRBJ2-1, with TRBD1 matching 9 bases. With 4 bases clipped from V and 4 bases from J, the junction kept 3 bases outside the gene matches. The CDR3 is 14 amino acids. CDR1 is SGDLS, CDR2 YYNGEE, per germline. CDR3 DNA sequence: TGTGCCAGCAGCCTTGGGACAGGGTACAATGAGCAGTTCTTC. Translation: CASSLGTGYNEQFF. Variable domain in full (rest from reference TRBV9 and TRBJ2-1): DSGVTQTPKHLITATGQRVTLRCSPRSGDLSVYWYQQSLDQGLQFLIQYYNGEERAKGNILERFSAQQFPDLHSELNLSSLELGDSALYFCASSLGTGYNEQFFGPGTRLTVL.

V gene TRBV5-3 combines with J gene TRBJ2-2; no reliable D call. TRBV5-3 counts as an open reading frame of uncertain function. This CDR3 is 14 amino acids long. V gave up 9 bases and J gave up 1 base, with 13 bases separating them. CDR3 residues: CAMGPGQNTGELFF. For the CDR3, the DNA is TGTGCCATGGGCCCCGGGCAGAACACCGGGGAGCTGTTTTTT.

This rearrangement joins TRBV20-1 to TRBJ2-1, with 8 bases identical to TRBD2. Looked up from germline, CDR1 is DFQATT and CDR2 is SNEGSKA (reference sequence). J was trimmed by 3 bases and V by 0 bases; bases with no gene match: 13. The CDR3 has 18 residues. CDR3 sequence: CSARDGDSSGGLYNEQFF. The CDR3 coding sequence is TGCAGTGCTAGAGATGGGGATTCGTCGGGAGGGCTCTACAATGAGCAGTTCTTC.

The table lists this clonotype with many counts. The chain combines TRBV5-6 with TRBJ1-1; TRBD1 matches at 9 bases. Per germline, CDR1 SGHDT and CDR2 YYEEEE. Trimming removed 1 base from V and 7 bases from J; junction bases left unmatched: 14. The CDR3 sequence is 17 residues long. The CDR3 region is CASSLLLKSGTGNEAFF. DNA for the CDR3: TGTGCCAGCAGCTTGCTACTAAAATCCGGGACAGGGAATGAAGCTTTCTTT.

A remark on this clonotype: A much larger clone sits a single nucleotide away, making a read error possible. This sequence joins TRBV30 and TRBJ1-5; D not resolved. The CDR3 runs 15 residues. CDR1 is GTSNPN and CDR2 is SVGIG in the germline V gene (reference sequence). The CDR3: CAWSTDGNSNQRQHF. DNA of the CDR3: TGTGCCTGGAGTACGGACGGGAATAGCAATCAGCGCCAGCATTTT.

V gene TRBV20-1 combines with J gene TRBJ2-3, with a weak D call TRBD2 (5 bases). Germline V lookup: CDR1 DFQATT, CDR2 SNEGSKA (reference sequence). Deletions cut 6 bases from V and 2 bases from J, with 21 bases between. The CDR3 totals 16 residues. The CDR3 region has the DNA TGCAGTGCCCGAGGACTTTATCCCCTCCTCACAGATACGCAGTATTTT. Translation: CSARGLYPLLTDTQYF.

V is TRBV4-3 and J is TRBJ2-7; TRBD2 might be the D (5 bases). Between the trimmed V and J ends, which lost 1 base and 4 bases, there was a span of 20 bases. The germline V gene has CDR1 LGHNA and CDR2 YSLEER. The CDR3 is 17 amino acids. Here the CDR3 DNA reads TGCGCCAGCAGCCAAGCTTTGAGAGGGAGAGAAGGATACGAGCAGTACTTC. Translation gives CASSQALRGREGYEQYF.

The chain links TRBV19 to TRBJ2-3; 10 bases agree with TRBD2. V lost 3 bases to trimming and J lost 3 bases; unmatched junction nucleotides: 9. The CDR3 runs 17 residues. Germline V gives CDR1 LNHDA, CDR2 SQIVND (reference sequence). The CDR3 protein is CASSILLAGEGTDTQYF. The CDR3, as DNA: TGTGCCAGTAGTATCCTCCTAGCGGGAGAGGGGACAGATACGCAGTATTTT.

This clonotype occurred many times. This chain links TRBV12-3 or TRBV12-4 with TRBJ2-5; no clear D gene. Trimming took 8 bases from V and 3 from J, leaving 13 bases between them. The CDR3 spans 13 residues. This chain's CDR3 is CASSLGMEETQYF. In DNA form, the CDR3 reads TGTGCCAGCTCTCTGGGGATGGAAGAGACCCAGTACTTC.